Listed below are T cell receptor beta chains from one sample, sequenced in a study of cytomegalovirus exposure and HLA in healthy donors. TCRdb's table, derived via immunoSEQ multiplex PCR, lists solely in-frame clones and lacks some. The sample holds about 120,000 clones; roughly 9% are singletons and the top ten take 3%. Sequenced: PBMCs. These receptors were obtained from a young man in good health and CMV-seronegative. CDR3s include the opening cysteine and the closing phenylalanine or tryptophan. The D gene is left open where the match is weak. The listing skips clone size in some rows; elsewhere it reads once, few, many or a size class.

TRBV9	TRBD2	TRBJ2-5	few	TGTGCCAGCAGCGCCGTGGGACTAGCGAACCAAGAGACCCAGTACTTC	CASSAVGLANQETQYF
TRBV7-9	NA	TRBJ2-2	few	TGTGCCAGCAGCCCGTACGCCGGGACAACGATTCCCGGGGAGCTGTTTTTT	CASSPYAGTTIPGELFF
TRBV7-3	NA	TRBJ2-2	NA	TGTGCCAGCAGCACCACTCTAAACACCGGGGAGCTGTTTTTT	CASSTTLNTGELFF
TRBV9	NA	TRBJ2-7	NA	TGTGCCAGCAGCTCTGGGACGGGGGCCTACGAGCAGTACTTC	CASSSGTGAYEQYF
TRBV7-6	NA	TRBJ1-3	few	TGTGCCAGCAGCTCCGGGGGTGGAGGAAACACCATATATTTT	CASSSGGGGNTIYF
TRBV29-1	NA	TRBJ1-5	few	TGCAGCGGGTCAACAGGGCTCAATCAGCCCCAGCATTTT	CSGSTGLNQPQHF
TRBV18	NA	TRBJ1-1	few	TGTGCCAGCTCAGGCACCAGGGGACCCTCGCTAATGAACACTGAAGCTTTCTTT	CASSGTRGPSLMNTEAFF
TRBV15	NA	TRBJ1-4	few	TGTGCCACCAGCAGACGGGGGGTCTTCGAAAAACTGTTTTTT	CATSRRGVFEKLFF
TRBV7-2	TRBD1	TRBJ2-3	few	TGTGCCAGCAGCTTATCGGGGACAGGGGTCCGGAGGCAGTATTTT	CASSLSGTGVRRQYF
TRBV18	TRBD1	TRBJ1-2	NA	TGTGCCAGCTCACCTACAGGGGTCGGGGACTATGGCTACACCTTC	CASSPTGVGDYGYTF
TRBV15	NA	TRBJ2-7	NA	TGTGCCACCAGCAGAACCTTGGGGGGTGGGTACGAGCAGTACTTC	CATSRTLGGGYEQYF
TRBV5-4	NA	TRBJ1-2	NA	TGTGCCAGCAGCTTGGATGCCCAGGCCCACTATGGCTACACCTTC	CASSLDAQAHYGYTF
TRBV28	NA	TRBJ2-7	NA	TGTGCCAGCCGAGGTTTAGTCTACGAGCAGTACTTC	CASRGLVYEQYF
TRBV5-5	TRBD1	TRBJ2-2	NA	TGTGCCAGCAGCTCTTCCGGGACAGGGGGGACCGGGGAGCTGTTTTTT	CASSSSGTGGTGELFF
TRBV9	NA	TRBJ1-3	NA	TGTGCCAGCAGCGTAGCGCCGGTAGCCTCTGGAAACACCATATATTTT	CASSVAPVASGNTIYF
TRBV5-6	NA	TRBJ1-1	NA	TGTGCCAGCAGCTCCAGGGGTTTGACTGACACTGAAGCTTTCTTT	CASSSRGLTDTEAFF
TRBV27	NA	TRBJ2-1	few	TGTGCCAGCCGAAATTGGGGGCGGTTCTACAATGAGCAGTTCTTC	CASRNWGRFYNEQFF
TRBV4-2	TRBD2	TRBJ2-3	NA	TGTGCCAGCAGCCAAAGCGGGAGAACGCAGTATTTT	CASSQSGRTQYF
TRBV19	NA	TRBJ1-4	few	TGTGCCAGTAGTATAAAGAGGGAAGGTGAAAAACTGTTTTTT	CASSIKREGEKLFF
TRBV7-9	TRBD2	TRBJ2-1	few	TGTGCCAGCAGCTCCTCGGGCGGGGGCTCCTACAATGAGCAGTTCTTC	CASSSSGGGSYNEQFF
TRBV19	TRBD2	TRBJ2-2	NA	TGTGCCAGTAGTGGGACTATCCGTGTCCCCGGGGAGCTGTTTTTT	CASSGTIRVPGELFF
TRBV19	TRBD1	TRBJ1-2	few	TGTGCCAGTAGGACAGGGGGCGACTATGGCTACACCTTC	CASRTGGDYGYTF
TRBV19	TRBD2	TRBJ2-3	few	TGTGCCAGTAGTAAGAGCGGGGGGAACACAGATACGCAGTATTTT	CASSKSGGNTDTQYF
TRBV28	NA	TRBJ1-1	few	TGTGCCAGCAGTCCACGGTTGAACACTGAAGCTTTCTTT	CASSPRLNTEAFF
TRBV19	TRBD2	TRBJ2-7	few	TGTGCCAGTAGAATAGCGGGAGGGTCGGGAGGCGAGCAGTACTTC	CASRIAGGSGGEQYF
TRBV30	NA	TRBJ2-1	few	TGTGCCTGGAGTGTACCGCCTCATGGGCAGAGAGTTTACAATGAGCAGTTCTTC	CAWSVPPHGQRVYNEQFF
TRBV2	TRBD1	TRBJ2-7	NA	TGTGCCAGCAGTGCCCAGCGGACAGGGGTTCGTGGGCAGTACTTC	CASSAQRTGVRGQYF
TRBV6-1	NA	TRBJ2-1	few	TGTGCCAGCAGTTTCGGGAGTGGCGGTTACAATGAGCAGTTCTTC	CASSFGSGGYNEQFF
TRBV7-9	NA	TRBJ2-7	NA	TGTGCCAGCAGCCCTCAAGCGAGCTCCTACGAGCAGTACTTC	CASSPQASSYEQYF
TRBV5-1	TRBD2	TRBJ2-1	NA	TGCGCCAGCAGCTTAAGCGGGAGCTCCTACAATGAGCAGTTCTTC	CASSLSGSSYNEQFF